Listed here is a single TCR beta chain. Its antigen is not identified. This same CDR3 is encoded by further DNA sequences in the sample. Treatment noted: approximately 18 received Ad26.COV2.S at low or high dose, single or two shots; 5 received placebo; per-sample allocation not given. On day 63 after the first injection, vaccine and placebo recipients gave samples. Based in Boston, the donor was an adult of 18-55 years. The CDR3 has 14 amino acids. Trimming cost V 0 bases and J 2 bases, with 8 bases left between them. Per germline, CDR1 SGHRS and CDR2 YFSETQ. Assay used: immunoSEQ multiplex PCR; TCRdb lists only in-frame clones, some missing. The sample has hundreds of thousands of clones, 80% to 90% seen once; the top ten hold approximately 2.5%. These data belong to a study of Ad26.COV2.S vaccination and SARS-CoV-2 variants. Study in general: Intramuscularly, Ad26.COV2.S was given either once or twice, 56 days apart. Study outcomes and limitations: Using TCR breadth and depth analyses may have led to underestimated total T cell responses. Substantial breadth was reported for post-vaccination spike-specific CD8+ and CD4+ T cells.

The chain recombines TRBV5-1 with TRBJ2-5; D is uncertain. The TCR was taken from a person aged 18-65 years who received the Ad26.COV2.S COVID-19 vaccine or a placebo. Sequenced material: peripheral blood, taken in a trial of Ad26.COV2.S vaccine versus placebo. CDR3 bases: TGCGCCAGCAGCTTGGTCTGGTCACAAGAGACCCAGTACTTC. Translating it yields CASSLVWSQETQYF. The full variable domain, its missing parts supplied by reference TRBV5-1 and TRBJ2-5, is KAGVTQTPRYLIKTRGQQVTLSCSPISGHRSVSWYQQTPGQGLQFLFEYFSETQRNKGNFPGRFSGRQFSNSRSEMNVSTLELGDSALYLCASSLVWSQETQYFGPGTRLLVL.